This T cell receptor (beta chain) was obtained from a study of blood T cell repertoires in COVID-19. The data were produced by immunoSEQ multiplex PCR, yet TCRdb's version contains in-frame clones alone and is incomplete. The sample lists 120,000 or so clones, around 86% occurring once. Per the germline V gene, CDR1 is MGHDK and CDR2 is SYGVNS. This CDR3 has 13 residues. V was shortened by 10 bases and J by 3 bases, with 12 bases between the two germline ends. This chain connects TRBV25-1 to TRBJ2-2; weak D call: TRBD1 (6 bases). The clonotype originates from a man older than 75 with active or convalescent COVID-19. The source material was peripheral blood. Written as DNA, the CDR3 is TGTGCCACTAACAGGGCAGACACCGGGGAGCTGTTTTTT. This gives the protein CATNRADTGELFF. The complete variable domain, with remaining parts taken from reference TRBV25-1 and TRBJ2-2, reads EADIYQTPRYLVIGTGKKITLECSQTMGHDKMYWYQQDPGMELHLIHYSYGVNSTEKGDLSSESTVSRIRTEHFPLTLESARPSHTSQYLCATNRADTGELFFGEGSRLTVL.